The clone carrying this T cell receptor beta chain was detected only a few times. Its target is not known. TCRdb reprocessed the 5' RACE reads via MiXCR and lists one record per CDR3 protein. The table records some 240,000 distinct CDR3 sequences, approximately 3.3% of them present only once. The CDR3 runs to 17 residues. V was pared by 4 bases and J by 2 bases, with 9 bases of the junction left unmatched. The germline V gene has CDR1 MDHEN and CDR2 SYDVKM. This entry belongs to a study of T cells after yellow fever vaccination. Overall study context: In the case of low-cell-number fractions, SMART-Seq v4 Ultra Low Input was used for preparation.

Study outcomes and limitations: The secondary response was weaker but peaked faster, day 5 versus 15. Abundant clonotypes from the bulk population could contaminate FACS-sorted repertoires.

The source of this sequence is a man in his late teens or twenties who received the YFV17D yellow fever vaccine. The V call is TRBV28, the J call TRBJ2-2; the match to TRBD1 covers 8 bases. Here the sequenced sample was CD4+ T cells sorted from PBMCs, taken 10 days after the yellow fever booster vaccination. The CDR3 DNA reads TGTGCCAGCAGTTCCCAGACAGGGGTCCTTAACACCGGGGAGCTGTTTTTT. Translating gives CASSSQTGVLNTGELFF.